Listed below are T cell receptor beta chains from one sample, sequenced in a study of cytomegalovirus exposure and HLA in healthy donors. The assay was immunoSEQ multiplex PCR, and TCRdb's table has in-frame clones only and misses some. The sample lists over 200,000 clones; 88% were seen once. The sample taken for sequencing was PBMCs. The receptors shown here come from a woman younger than 30 in good health and CMV-seronegative. Both conserved end residues are part of each CDR3. A D gene is named only where the DNA matches it firmly. Rows may omit the clone size; those that give it use once, few, many or a size class.

abundance,d_gene,j_gene,v_gene,CDR3aa,CDR3nt
NA,NA,TRBJ1-1,TRBV29-1,CSVMDGGRTEAFF,TGCAGCGTCATGGACGGCGGGCGCACTGAAGCTTTCTTT
NA,TRBD2,TRBJ2-3,TRBV7-9,CASSGLAGVTQYF,TGTGCCAGCAGTGGACTAGCGGGAGTTACGCAGTATTTT
NA,NA,TRBJ2-3,TRBV6-4,CASSKAATDTQYF,TGTGCCAGCAGTAAGGCGGCCACAGATACGCAGTATTTT
once,NA,TRBJ1-3,TRBV6-5,CASRGGNTIYF,TGTGCCAGCCGCGGAGGAAACACCATATATTTT
NA,NA,TRBJ1-4,TRBV28,CASSFGGANEKLFF,TGTGCCAGCAGTTTCGGGGGAGCTAATGAAAAACTGTTTTTT
once,TRBD2,TRBJ2-1,TRBV7-9,CASSLGGLVYEQFF,TGTGCCAGCAGCTTAGGGGGACTAGTTTATGAGCAGTTCTTC
NA,NA,TRBJ2-5,TRBV7-9,CASSKVGPQETQYF,TGTGCCAGCAGCAAGGTGGGGCCACAAGAGACCCAGTACTTC
few,NA,TRBJ2-7,TRBV7-2,CASSYVGTLYEQYF,TGTGCCAGCAGTTACGTCGGGACACTATACGAGCAGTACTTC
NA,TRBD2,TRBJ2-1,TRBV7-2,CASSRGGGSRYNEQFF,TGTGCCAGCAGCCGCGGGGGTGGGAGTCGATACAATGAGCAGTTCTTC
NA,NA,TRBJ2-7,TRBV9,CASSVSATSYEQYF,TGTGCCAGCAGCGTATCCGCGACTAGCTACGAGCAGTACTTC
NA,NA,TRBJ2-7,TRBV28,CASTPGVGYEQYF,TGTGCCAGCACGCCCGGGGTCGGGTACGAGCAGTACTTC
few,NA,TRBJ2-7,TRBV6-1,CASRPNRVGIHEQYF,TGTGCCAGCAGACCGAACAGGGTCGGGATACACGAGCAGTACTTC
medium-sized,NA,TRBJ2-2,TRBV30,CAWSLTPGDAGELFF,TGTGCCTGGAGTCTGACCCCGGGGGACGCCGGGGAGCTGTTTTTT
once,TRBD1,TRBJ2-1,TRBV4-3,CASSQDPQGASYNEQFF,TGCGCCAGCAGCCAAGATCCGCAGGGGGCCTCCTACAATGAGCAGTTCTTC
NA,TRBD2,TRBJ2-3,TRBV19,CASSSRRERSTDTQYF,TGTGCCAGTAGTTCTCGGCGGGAGAGGAGCACAGATACGCAGTATTTT
NA,TRBD1,TRBJ1-1,TRBV4-3,CASSQFTGETEAFF,TGCGCCAGCAGCCAATTCACAGGGGAGACTGAAGCTTTCTTT
NA,NA,TRBJ2-2,TRBV25-1,CASRLTGSGELFF,TGTGCCAGCAGACTCACAGGGTCCGGGGAGCTGTTTTTT
NA,TRBD1,TRBJ1-2,TRBV25-1,CASSGGTGDYGYTF,TGTGCCAGCAGTGGAGGGACAGGGGACTATGGCTACACCTTC
NA,NA,TRBJ1-3,TRBV18,CASSTLQGSSGNTIYF,TGTGCCAGCTCAACTCTACAAGGGAGTTCTGGAAACACCATATATTTT
NA,NA,TRBJ2-1,TRBV5-1,CASSLSQTTAEQFF,TGCGCCAGCAGCTTGTCCCAAACAACCGCCGAGCAGTTCTTC
NA,TRBD1,TRBJ1-2,TRBV27,CASRYDREHGYTF,TGTGCCAGCAGATACGACAGGGAACATGGCTACACCTTC
NA,NA,TRBJ2-7,TRBV2,CASSEGRGSYEQYF,TGTGCCAGCAGTGAAGGAAGGGGTTCCTACGAGCAGTACTTC
NA,TRBD2,TRBJ2-7,TRBV28,CASIGGMASGRNSYEQYF,TGTGCCAGCATTGGGGGGATGGCTAGCGGGAGGAACTCCTACGAGCAGTACTTC
NA,TRBD2,TRBJ2-2,TRBV4-1,CASSQRLAGGAGELFF,TGCGCCAGCAGCCAAAGACTAGCGGGAGGGGCCGGGGAGCTGTTTTTT
NA,NA,TRBJ2-2,TRBV6-1,CASSDRGSYTGELFF,TGTGCCAGCAGTGACCGCGGCTCATACACCGGGGAGCTGTTTTTT
NA,NA,TRBJ1-1,TRBV5-6,CASRETGALGDTEAFF,TGTGCCAGCAGGGAAACAGGCGCCCTGGGCGACACTGAAGCTTTCTTT
NA,NA,TRBJ2-1,TRBV25-1,CASSESGAPEQFF,TGTGCCAGCAGTGAATCTGGGGCCCCTGAGCAGTTCTTC
NA,TRBD1,TRBJ2-1,TRBV5-1,CASSADPGQGYNEQFF,TGCGCCAGCAGCGCAGATCCGGGACAGGGCTACAATGAGCAGTTCTTC
NA,NA,TRBJ2-3,TRBV6-5,CASSYGQPDTQYF,TGTGCCAGCAGTTACGGACAGCCAGATACGCAGTATTTT
NA,TRBD1,TRBJ2-3,TRBV19,CASSLQGAADTQYF,TGTGCCAGTAGTTTACAGGGGGCTGCAGATACGCAGTATTTT
once,NA,TRBJ1-2,TRBV28,CASSLRGGPGYPWANYGYTF,TGTGCCAGCAGTTTAAGGGGGGGGCCAGGGTACCCTTGGGCTAACTATGGCTACACCTTC
NA,NA,TRBJ2-1,TRBV27,CASRVTASRYNEQFF,TGTGCCAGCAGGGTGACGGCTAGCAGGTACAATGAGCAGTTCTTC
NA,NA,TRBJ2-7,TRBV10-2,CASKPGHTYEQYF,TGCGCCAGCAAGCCTGGACACACCTACGAGCAGTACTTC
NA,NA,TRBJ1-3,TRBV30,CACPARAGGNTIYF,TGTGCCTGCCCGGCGCGGGCTGGTGGAAACACCATATATTTT
few,TRBD2,TRBJ2-5,TRBV5-5,CASSSGAGGPVTQYF,TGTGCCAGCAGCTCTGGAGCGGGAGGGCCCGTGACCCAGTACTTC
NA,NA,TRBJ2-3,TRBV14,CASSQHRRAQGDTQYF,TGTGCCAGCAGCCAACACCGAAGAGCTCAGGGGGATACGCAGTATTTT